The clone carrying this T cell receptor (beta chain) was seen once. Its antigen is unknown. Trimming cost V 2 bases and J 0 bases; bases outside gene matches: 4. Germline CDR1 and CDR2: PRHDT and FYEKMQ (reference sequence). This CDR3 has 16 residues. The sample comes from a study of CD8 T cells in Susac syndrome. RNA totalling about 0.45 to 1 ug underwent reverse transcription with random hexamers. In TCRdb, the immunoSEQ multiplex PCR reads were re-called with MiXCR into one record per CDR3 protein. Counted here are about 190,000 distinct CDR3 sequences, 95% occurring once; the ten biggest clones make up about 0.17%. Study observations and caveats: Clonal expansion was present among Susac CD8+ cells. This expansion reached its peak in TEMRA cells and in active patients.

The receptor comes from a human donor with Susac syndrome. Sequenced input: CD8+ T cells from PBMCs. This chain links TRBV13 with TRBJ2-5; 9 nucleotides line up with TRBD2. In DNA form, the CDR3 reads TGTGCCAGCAGCTTAAGGCTAGCGGGAAACCAAGAGACCCAGTACTTC. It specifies CASSLRLAGNQETQYF.